This entry is about one TCR beta chain. Its antigen is not known. This specimen comes from a study of response to subunit inactivated influenza vaccine. Broader study findings: Each seasonal influenza vaccination recruits few new T cells, the authors suggested.

TCRdb redid the calling of the RT-PCR reads with MiXCR, one entry per CDR3 protein. The sample gives hundreds of thousands of distinct CDR3 sequences, about a fifth of which show up once; approximately 10% is in the top ten. Looked up from germline, CDR1 is MNHEY and CDR2 is SVGEGT. V lost 2 bases to trimming and J lost 3 bases; unmatched junction nucleotides: 14. The CDR3 is 18 amino acids. The clonotype comes from a man aged 45-60 years who received an inactivated influenza vaccine. The rearrangement links TRBV6-2 or TRBV6-3 to TRBJ2-7; 9 nucleotides align to TRBD2. Specimen: PBMCs from blood, collected 4 to 6 days after vaccination. CDR3 protein: CASSYERLAGLKHYEQYF. The DNA of the CDR3 is TGTGCCAGCAGTTACGAGCGGCTAGCGGGGCTAAAGCACTACGAGCAGTACTTC.